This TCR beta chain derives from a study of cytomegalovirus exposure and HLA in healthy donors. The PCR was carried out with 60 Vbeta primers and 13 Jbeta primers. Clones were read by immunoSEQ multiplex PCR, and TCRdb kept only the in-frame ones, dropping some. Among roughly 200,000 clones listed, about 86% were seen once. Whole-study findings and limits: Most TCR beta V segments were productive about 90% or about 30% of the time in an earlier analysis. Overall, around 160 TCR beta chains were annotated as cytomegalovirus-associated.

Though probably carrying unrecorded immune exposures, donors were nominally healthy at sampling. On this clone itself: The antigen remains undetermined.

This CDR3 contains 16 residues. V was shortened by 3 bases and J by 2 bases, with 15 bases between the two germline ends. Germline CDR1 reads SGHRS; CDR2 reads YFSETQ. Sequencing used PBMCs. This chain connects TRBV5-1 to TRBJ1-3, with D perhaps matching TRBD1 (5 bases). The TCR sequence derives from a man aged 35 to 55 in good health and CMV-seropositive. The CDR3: CASSSSGIVTGNTIYF. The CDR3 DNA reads TGCGCCAGCAGCTCATCAGGGATTGTGACTGGAAACACCATATATTTT.